The source of this TCR beta chain is a study of blood T cell repertoires in COVID-19. Study as a whole: The analysed material was cDNA or gDNA that came from T cells, B-cell-depleted T cells, or PBMCs.

The repertoire was sequenced with immunoSEQ multiplex PCR; TCRdb's copy has only in-frame clones and lacks some. The profile shows approximately 200,000 clones, roughly 80% of them singletons. The junction had 4 bases not matched to a gene; V was cut back by 0 bases and J by 1 base. In germline, CDR1 is LGHNA, CDR2 YSLEER. The CDR3 has 18 residues. The chain uses TRBV4-3 and TRBJ2-1, with TRBD2 identical over 12 bases. The origin of this receptor is a woman aged 55-75 years with acute or convalescent COVID-19. Material for sequencing was peripheral blood. CDR3: CASSQEGTSGFSYNEQFF. CDR3 DNA sequence: TGCGCCAGCAGCCAAGAGGGGACTAGCGGGTTTTCCTACAATGAGCAGTTCTTC.